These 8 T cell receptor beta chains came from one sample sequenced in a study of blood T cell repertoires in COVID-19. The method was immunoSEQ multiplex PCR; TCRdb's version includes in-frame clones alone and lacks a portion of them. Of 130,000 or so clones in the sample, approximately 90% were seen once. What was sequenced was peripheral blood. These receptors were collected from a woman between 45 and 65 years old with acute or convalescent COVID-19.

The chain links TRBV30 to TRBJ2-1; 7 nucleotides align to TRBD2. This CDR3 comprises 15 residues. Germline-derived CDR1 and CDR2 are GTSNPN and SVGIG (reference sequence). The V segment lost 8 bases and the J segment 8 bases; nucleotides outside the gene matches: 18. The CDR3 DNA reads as TGTGCCGGCCGCCACCGACCGGGAGGTTTTGATGAGCAGTTCTTC. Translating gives CAGRHRPGGFDEQFF.

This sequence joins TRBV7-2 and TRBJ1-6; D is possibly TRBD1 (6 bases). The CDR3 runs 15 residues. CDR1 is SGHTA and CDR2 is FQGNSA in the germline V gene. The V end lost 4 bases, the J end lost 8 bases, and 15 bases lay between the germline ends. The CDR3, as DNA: TGTGCCAGCAGCTCACAGGGTGGGCCCTATTCACCCCTCCACTTT. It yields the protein CASSSQGGPYSPLHF.

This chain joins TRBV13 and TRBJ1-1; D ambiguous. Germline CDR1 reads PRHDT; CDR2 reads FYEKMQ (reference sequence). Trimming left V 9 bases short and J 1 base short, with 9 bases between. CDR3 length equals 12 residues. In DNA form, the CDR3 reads TGTGCCAGTACGCGGGGGAACACTGAAGCTTTCTTT. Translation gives CASTRGNTEAFF.

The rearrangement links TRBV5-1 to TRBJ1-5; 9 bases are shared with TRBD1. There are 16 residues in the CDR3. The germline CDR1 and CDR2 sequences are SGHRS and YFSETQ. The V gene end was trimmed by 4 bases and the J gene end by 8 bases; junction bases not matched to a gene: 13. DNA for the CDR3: TGCGCCAGCAGCCCCGGACAGGGGATGGCCGTAAAGCCCCAGCATTTT. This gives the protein CASSPGQGMAVKPQHF.

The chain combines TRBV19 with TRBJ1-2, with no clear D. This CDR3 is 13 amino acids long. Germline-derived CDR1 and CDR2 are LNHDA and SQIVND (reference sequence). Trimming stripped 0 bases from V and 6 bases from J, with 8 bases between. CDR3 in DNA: TGTGCCAGTAGTATAGACCACAGAAATGGCTACACCTTC. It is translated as CASSIDHRNGYTF.

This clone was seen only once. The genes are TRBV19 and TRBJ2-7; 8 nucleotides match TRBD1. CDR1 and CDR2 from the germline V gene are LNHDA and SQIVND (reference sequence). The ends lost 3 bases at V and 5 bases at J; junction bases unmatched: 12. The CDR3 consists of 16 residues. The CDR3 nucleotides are TGTGCCAGTAGTATGCCATCATGGACAGGGCCGCACGAGCAGTACTTC. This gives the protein CASSMPSWTGPHEQYF.

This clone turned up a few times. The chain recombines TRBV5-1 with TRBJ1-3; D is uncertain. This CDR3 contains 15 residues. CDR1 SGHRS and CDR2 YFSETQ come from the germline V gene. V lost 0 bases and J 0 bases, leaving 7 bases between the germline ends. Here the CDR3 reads CASSLDGSSGNTIYF. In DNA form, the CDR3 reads TGCGCCAGCAGCTTGGACGGGAGCTCTGGAAACACCATATATTTT.

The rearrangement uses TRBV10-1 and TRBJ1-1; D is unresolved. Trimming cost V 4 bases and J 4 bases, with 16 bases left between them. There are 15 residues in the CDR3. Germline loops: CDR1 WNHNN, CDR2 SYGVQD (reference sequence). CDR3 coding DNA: TGCGCCAGCAGTGTTCACCCTGAAGGGAGCACTGAAGCTTTCTTT. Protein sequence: CASSVHPEGSTEAFF.